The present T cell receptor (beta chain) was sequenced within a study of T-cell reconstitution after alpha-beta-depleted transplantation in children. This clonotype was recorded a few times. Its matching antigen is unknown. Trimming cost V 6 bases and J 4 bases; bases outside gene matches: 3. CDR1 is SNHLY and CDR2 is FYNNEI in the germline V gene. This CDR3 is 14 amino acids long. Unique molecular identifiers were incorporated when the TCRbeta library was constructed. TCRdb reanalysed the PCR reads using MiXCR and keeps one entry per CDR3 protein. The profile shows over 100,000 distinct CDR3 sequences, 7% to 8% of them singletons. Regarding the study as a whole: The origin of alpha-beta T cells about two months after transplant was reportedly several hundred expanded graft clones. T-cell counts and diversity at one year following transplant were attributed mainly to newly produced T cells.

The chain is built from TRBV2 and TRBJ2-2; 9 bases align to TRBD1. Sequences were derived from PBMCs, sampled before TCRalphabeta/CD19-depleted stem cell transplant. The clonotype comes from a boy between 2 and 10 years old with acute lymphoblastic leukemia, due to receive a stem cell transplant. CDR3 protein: CASRDRGGTGELFF. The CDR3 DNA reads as TGTGCCAGCAGGGACAGGGGAGGCACCGGGGAGCTGTTTTTT.